This T cell receptor beta chain was sequenced for a study of shared T cell receptors in the human thymus. Deletions cut 4 bases from V and 0 bases from J, with 16 bases between. Germline CDR1 LNHDA, CDR2 SQIVND (reference sequence). The CDR3 contains 17 residues. The protocol was immunoSEQ multiplex PCR, while the TCRdb copy is restricted to in-frame clones and leaves out a portion. Altogether about 610,000 clones are present, roughly 88% being singletons, with the ten largest covering around 0.01%. In addition, the sample was reused for a study of human thymus T cells. Per that paper: Blood and thymic repertoires both appeared biased in V and J gene usage. Related reports documented highly overlapping thymic repertoires among unrelated individuals.

Sequencing input: thymocytes. The chain employs TRBV19 and TRBJ1-5, with TRBD1 as a possible D gene (6 bases). The sequence was obtained from a boy less than two years old with a congenital heart defect. The CDR3 protein is CASSTNRDDFSNQPQHF. DNA for the CDR3: TGTGCCAGTAGTACAAACAGGGACGATTTTAGCAATCAGCCCCAGCATTTT. Supplemented by reference TRBV19 and TRBJ1-5, the full variable domain reads DGGITQSPKYLFRKEGQNVTLSCEQNLNHDAMYWYRQDPGQGLRLIYYSQIVNDFQKGDIAEGYSVSREKKESFPLTVTSAQKNPTAFYLCASSTNRDDFSNQPQHFGDGTRLSIL.